One T cell receptor (beta chain) is described in this entry. In its sample, this clone was seen a few times. Its antigen remains unidentified. No much larger clone exists at a distance of one base, and base qualities are not known. These data come from a study of OX40 agonist ivuxolimab in advanced cancers. Context from the whole study: Ivuxolimab was an agonistic, fully human IgG2 monoclonal antibody directed against OX40 (CD134), a costimulatory receptor. Peripheral TCRbeta sequencing was intended to test whether TCR sequence diversity was altered and clonal T-cell expansion was caused by ivuxolimab. The dose-escalation cohort was around 84% male with a mean age of roughly 60 years, ranging from roughly 23 to 80. Prior anti-PD-1, anti-PD-L1 or anti-CTLA-4 therapy was permitted, and checkpoint inhibitors had been received by less than 45% of dose-escalation patients. The paper covers the monotherapy dose-escalation part of the phase I ivuxolimab trial, which included N = 52 patients. Partial responses were achieved by three dose-escalation patients, of whom one had hepatocellular carcinoma and two had cutaneous melanoma. Of the roughly 51 patients in dose escalation, 19 had hepatocellular carcinoma, around 15 had melanoma, 9 had renal cell carcinoma and 9 had head and neck cancer. Intravenous ivuxolimab was administered to patients every 2 weeks at six dose levels: 0.01, 0.1, 0.3, 1.5, 3 and 10 mg/kg.

Patients with a history of autoimmune disease or receiving systemic immunosuppression were excluded from the trial. Peripheral blood for TCR sequencing was collected from all dose cohorts at baseline, on cycle 4 day 1, and on cycle 7 day 1. The samples were taken from a phase I, first-in-human, multicenter, open-label dose-escalation trial of ivuxolimab. Adults with locally advanced or metastatic melanoma, renal cell carcinoma, hepatocellular carcinoma or head and neck squamous cell carcinoma were enrolled in the trial. Before TCR sequencing, CD4+ T cells and CD8+ T cells were sorted from peripheral blood as separate populations. For sequencing of the TCRbeta CDR3 region, genomic DNA was extracted from the sorted cells. TCRbeta CDR3 regions were sequenced using the immunoSEQ Assay. TCRdb limited this immuneACCESS table to in-frame rearrangements with V and J called. A share of clones is missing; checked studies link under half to unresolved V genes, and the rest is unexplained. The sample table holds tens of thousands of clones, of which 70% to 90% were seen once. Over 0.25% of the sample belongs to the ten largest clones.

V ends up 5 bases short and J 5 bases short, with an unmatched junction base count of 7. The CDR1 and CDR2 encoded by the germline V gene (reference sequence) are MNHEY and SMNVEV. The CDR3, cysteine through phenylalanine, is 15 amino acids long. Kept here is only the CDR3 DNA, which spans 45 bases and is read in frame from base 1. Results the study describes overall, beyond this receptor: The antigen specificity of the peripheral T cells that underwent clonal expansion was not determined. In partial responders in the 0.1-3.0 mg/kg groups, normalized peripheral clonal expansion was found to be among the lowest, especially among CD8+ T cells. At doses of 0.1 to 3.0 mg/kg, clonal expansion of both CD4+ and CD8+ T cells in blood was seen between baseline and week 6. After ivuxolimab, more expanded clones were found on average in CD8+ T cells than in CD4+ T cells. Low levels of normalized T-cell clonal expansion were also shown by some nonresponding patients.

This receptor was identified in an adult with an advanced solid tumor such as melanoma, head and neck, liver or kidney cancer. The receptor chain draws on TRBV27 and TRBJ2-5; TRBD1 matches 11 bases in the middle. This sample comprised CD4+ or CD8+ T cells sorted from blood, obtained in a trial of the OX40 agonist ivuxolimab. The nucleotide sequence reads TGTGCCAGCAGTCCCGGACAGGGGGCAGGTGAGACCCAGTACTTC. It is translated as CASSPGQGAGETQYF.